Sequencing of this T cell receptor beta chain was carried out in a study of cytomegalovirus exposure and HLA in healthy donors. Broader study findings: In a later analysis, compared with equally common non-associated chains, HLA-associated beta chains were more expanded.

The primer mix had 60 Vbeta and 13 Jbeta primers. The method was immunoSEQ multiplex PCR; TCRdb's version includes in-frame clones alone and lacks a portion of them. The table counts around 35,000 clones; about 2.1% lies in the top ten. Per the germline V gene, CDR1 is SNHLY and CDR2 is FYNNEI. The CDR3 contains 14 residues. V trimming: 6 bases; J trimming: 6 bases; junction bases outside the gene matches: 10. Comments on this clone: Its matching antigen is unknown.

The sample consisted of PBMCs. The receptor's source is a woman in her forties in good health and CMV-seropositive. The chain couples TRBV2 to TRBJ2-7; TRBD1 matches at 8 bases. The CDR3 spells CASRQMRTGREQYF. In DNA, the CDR3 is TGTGCCAGCAGGCAAATGCGGACAGGGCGCGAGCAGTACTTC.